This T cell receptor (beta chain) was documented in a study of blood T cell repertoires in COVID-19. Overall study context: Whether acute or convalescent, the COVID-19 samples came from the United States, Italy and Spain. From T cells, B-cell-depleted T cells, or PBMCs came the material, which was cDNA or gDNA.

V shed 5 bases, J shed 6 bases, and the junction held 18 bases outside the gene matches. This CDR3 region has 19 residues. Germline CDR1 SGHTA, CDR2 FQGTGA. TCRdb's table, derived via immunoSEQ multiplex PCR, lists solely in-frame clones and lacks some. The table records around 260,000 clones, 88% of them present only once. The chain combines TRBV7-3 with TRBJ2-1; 11 bases are shared with TRBD2. Sequences were obtained from peripheral blood. This TCR was recovered from a human donor in a cohort sampled during active COVID-19. CDR3 in amino acids: CASSHGGLLAGERFNEQFF. As DNA, the CDR3 is TGTGCCAGCAGCCATGGGGGGTTACTAGCGGGAGAGAGATTCAATGAGCAGTTCTTC. The variable domain in full, completed from reference TRBV7-3 and TRBJ2-1, reads GAGVSQTPSNKVTEKGKYVELRCDPISGHTALYWYRQSLGQGPEFLIYFQGTGAADDSGLPNDRFFAVRPEGSVSTLKIQRTERGDSAVYLCASSHGGLLAGERFNEQFFGPGTRLTVL.